The T cell receptor beta chain under discussion was sequenced for a study of tumor-infiltrating lymphocytes in primary liver carcinoma. With V trimmed by 3 bases and J by 12 bases, 13 bases remained unmatched. The CDR3 is made up of 15 amino acids. This clonotype was seen only a few times. This may arise from a read error, as a much more abundant clone is one base away. Total RNA amounting to 500 ng was the source from which TCR beta cDNA was made with a constant-region primer. Slightly modified ARM-PCR served as the procedure for the TCR beta libraries. These libraries came from three rounds of nested multiplex PCR. TRBV1-TRBV30 forward and Cbeta reverse primers drove the first two roughly 10-cycle rounds. TCRdb re-derived calls from the multiplex PCR reads in MiXCR, one entry per CDR3 protein. This table has 310,000 or so distinct CDR3 sequences, approximately 54% appearing once. The blood RNA (from unsorted whole blood) was obtained, and germline DNA was also extracted.

The TCR sequence derives from a woman aged 30 to 39 with primary liver carcinoma and hepatitis B virus infection. This chain uses TRBV12-3 or TRBV12-4 with TRBJ1-4; 7 nucleotides match TRBD1. Sample: peripheral blood. In DNA, the CDR3 is TGTGCCAGCAGTTTGGGGCGGCAGGGGGAGCGAGAACTGTTTTTT. It encodes CASSLGRQGERELFF.